The rows below give T cell receptor beta chains drawn from one sample of a study of cytomegalovirus exposure and HLA in healthy donors. Profiling relied on immunoSEQ multiplex PCR, and the TCRdb table lists in-frame clones only, not all of them. The sample holds about 160,000 clones, 80% to 85% seen once. Material for sequencing was PBMCs. The receptors were gathered from a boy younger than 10 in good health and CMV-seronegative. CDR3s include the opening cysteine and the closing phenylalanine or tryptophan. A D gene is named only where the DNA matches it firmly. The size of a clone is reported for some rows only, either as once, few or many, or as a class for expanded clones.

j_call	clone_size	v_call	cdr3_length	d_call	cdr3_aa	cdr3_nt
TRBJ2-3	-	TRBV19	15	-	CASNFRGGITDTQYF	TGTGCCAGTAACTTCCGAGGGGGTATCACAGATACGCAGTATTTT
TRBJ2-1	-	TRBV25-1	14	-	CASGWESSYNEQFF	TGTGCCAGCGGGTGGGAGAGCTCCTACAATGAGCAGTTCTTC
TRBJ2-3	few	TRBV5-1	15	-	CASSVYWAFSDTQYF	TGCGCCAGCAGCGTCTATTGGGCTTTTTCGGATACGCAGTATTTT
TRBJ2-3	-	TRBV27	18	TRBD1	CASSFQIGAGGRTDTQYF	TGTGCCAGCAGTTTTCAAATCGGGGCAGGGGGCCGCACAGATACGCAGTATTTT
TRBJ1-4	-	TRBV15	15	-	CATSRDRGAYEKLFF	TGTGCCACCAGCAGAGATCGGGGGGCGTATGAAAAACTGTTTTTT
TRBJ1-1	-	TRBV19	14	-	CASSILARNTEAFF	TGTGCCAGTAGTATACTGGCCCGAAACACTGAAGCTTTCTTT
TRBJ1-1	-	TRBV19	15	TRBD1	CASKRDRGVDTEAFF	TGTGCCAGTAAACGGGACAGGGGTGTGGACACTGAAGCTTTCTTT
TRBJ1-2	-	TRBV18	14	TRBD1	CASSPGQEFYGYTF	TGTGCCAGCTCTCCTGGACAGGAGTTCTATGGCTACACCTTC
TRBJ1-1	-	TRBV23-1	17	TRBD1	CASSRSGTGLEGAEAFF	TGCGCCAGCAGTCGCTCCGGGACAGGGCTAGAAGGCGCTGAAGCTTTCTTT
TRBJ1-1	-	TRBV19	13	-	CASSIRRNTEAFF	TGTGCCAGTAGTATACGCAGGAACACTGAAGCTTTCTTT
TRBJ1-1	-	TRBV6-1	15	-	CASSEVDSLNTEAFF	TGTGCCAGCAGTGAGGTGGACAGCCTGAACACTGAAGCTTTCTTT
TRBJ2-4	-	TRBV18	16	-	CASSPRRPIAKNIQYF	TGTGCCAGCTCACCAAGGAGACCTATAGCCAAAAACATTCAGTACTTC
TRBJ2-5	-	TRBV19	15	-	CASSIGGRAGETQYF	TGTGCCAGTAGTATAGGAGGCAGGGCTGGCGAGACCCAGTACTTC
TRBJ2-7	-	TRBV4-1	18	TRBD2	CASSQSDLGLAGTYEQYF	TGCGCCAGCAGCCAATCCGACTTGGGGCTAGCGGGAACCTACGAGCAGTACTTC
TRBJ2-1	-	TRBV5-6	15	-	CASSLGRTPRDEQFF	TGTGCCAGCAGCTTGGGTCGGACCCCCAGGGATGAGCAGTTCTTC
TRBJ1-5	-	TRBV6-6	16	TRBD1	CASNPRPPGQGQPQHF	TGTGCCAGCAACCCCAGGCCGCCAGGACAGGGTCAGCCCCAGCATTTT
TRBJ1-5	-	TRBV5-1	14	-	CASSLGTGNQPQHF	TGCGCCAGCAGCTTGGGGACAGGCAATCAGCCCCAGCATTTT
TRBJ2-7	-	TRBV5-4	11	-	CASSLENEQYF	TGTGCCAGCAGCTTGGAAAACGAGCAGTACTTC
TRBJ2-3	-	TRBV28	20	TRBD2	CASSLRGLAGGPLHTDTQYF	TGTGCCAGCAGTTTGAGGGGACTAGCGGGAGGGCCGCTCCATACGGATACGCAGTATTTT
TRBJ1-1	-	TRBV28	13	-	CASLGRAGTEAFF	TGTGCCAGCTTGGGTAGGGCGGGCACTGAAGCTTTCTTT
TRBJ2-1	-	TRBV7-6	12	-	CASSLRSNEQFF	TGTGCCAGCAGCTTAAGGAGCAATGAGCAGTTCTTC
TRBJ1-2	-	TRBV7-2	14	TRBD1	CASSLAGQNYGYTF	TGTGCCAGCAGCTTAGCGGGACAGAACTATGGCTACACCTTC
TRBJ2-1	-	TRBV5-1	16	TRBD1	CASSLGQGGYNNEQFF	TGCGCCAGCAGCTTGGGACAGGGTGGGTATAACAATGAGCAGTTCTTC
TRBJ1-6	-	TRBV2	12	-	CASSEAWTALHF	TGTGCCAGCAGTGAAGCTTGGACAGCCCTCCACTTT
TRBJ2-1	-	TRBV2	15	-	CASSEEAVSYNEQFF	TGTGCCAGCAGTGAAGAAGCGGTCTCCTACAATGAGCAGTTCTTC
TRBJ2-7	-	TRBV21-1	18	-	CASSPDHSDLSGGYEQYF	TGTGCCAGCAGCCCTGACCATAGTGACCTATCCGGGGGGTACGAGCAGTACTTC
TRBJ1-5	-	TRBV2	14	-	CASSEAGGYQPQHF	TGTGCCAGCAGTGAAGCGGGCGGGTATCAGCCCCAGCATTTT
TRBJ2-3	-	TRBV6-5	15	TRBD2	CASSLLRGDTDTQYF	TGTGCCAGCAGCCTTTTGCGGGGGGACACAGATACGCAGTATTTT
TRBJ2-1	once	TRBV30	16	TRBD2	CAWSPPGLAGLNEQFF	TGTGCCTGGAGCCCGCCCGGACTAGCGGGCCTCAATGAGCAGTTCTTC
TRBJ2-7	-	TRBV5-1	13	-	CASAQQGGYEQYF	TGCGCCAGCGCCCAACAGGGTGGGTACGAGCAGTACTTC
TRBJ1-4	-	TRBV27	12	-	CASSLSGGKLFF	TGTGCCAGCAGTTTATCAGGAGGAAAACTGTTTTTT
TRBJ2-7	-	TRBV27	16	-	CASSLFTRGDPLEQYF	TGTGCCAGCAGTTTATTTACCCGGGGAGACCCTTTGGAGCAGTACTTC
TRBJ2-3	-	TRBV4-1	14	-	CASRTQPSTDTQYF	TGCGCCAGTCGGACTCAACCGAGCACAGATACGCAGTATTTT
TRBJ2-1	-	TRBV14	16	TRBD2	CASSLEGLAVYNEQFF	TGTGCCAGCAGCCTGGAAGGACTAGCGGTATACAATGAGCAGTTCTTC
TRBJ2-7	-	TRBV4-2	15	TRBD1	CASSQDRGLSYEQYF	TGTGCCAGCAGCCAAGACAGGGGGTTATCATACGAGCAGTACTTC
TRBJ2-3	-	TRBV7-2	14	-	CASSLGDLRDTQYF	TGTGCCAGCAGCTTGGGGGACTTAAGGGATACGCAGTATTTT
TRBJ2-3	-	TRBV6-5	15	TRBD2	CASSRLAGLTDTQYF	TGTGCCAGCAGTCGACTAGCGGGCCTCACAGATACGCAGTATTTT
TRBJ1-1	-	TRBV6-1	13	TRBD1	CASSLTGVTEAFF	TGTGCCAGCAGTTTGACAGGGGTCACTGAAGCTTTCTTT
TRBJ2-7	-	TRBV21-1	13	-	CASRQGTGLEQYF	TGTGCCAGCAGACAGGGGACAGGGCTCGAGCAGTACTTC
TRBJ1-1	-	TRBV5-1	16	-	CASSSTAGAGRTEAFF	TGCGCCAGCAGCTCCACTGCAGGGGCAGGGCGAACTGAAGCTTTCTTT
TRBJ1-2	-	TRBV6-1	15	-	CASSDTGVVRYGYTF	TGTGCCAGCAGTGATACGGGTGTAGTCCGCTATGGCTACACCTTC
TRBJ2-7	few	TRBV28	13	TRBD1	CASLAGGFGEQYF	TGTGCCAGCCTCGCAGGGGGCTTCGGCGAGCAGTACTTC
TRBJ2-7	-	TRBV29-1	14	-	CSVQGQFNTYEQYF	TGCAGCGTTCAAGGGCAGTTTAACACCTACGAGCAGTACTTC
TRBJ2-2	-	TRBV5-1	15	-	CASSDQGPGSGELFF	TGCGCCAGCAGCGACCAGGGGCCGGGGTCCGGGGAGCTGTTTTTT
TRBJ1-1	few	TRBV2	13	-	CASIVEGNTEAFF	TGTGCCAGCATAGTAGAGGGTAACACTGAAGCTTTCTTT
TRBJ1-2	-	TRBV27	15	-	CASSFGDRDIYGYTF	TGTGCCAGCAGTTTCGGGGACCGGGACATCTATGGCTACACCTTC
TRBJ2-3	-	TRBV7-9	14	-	CASSPRLGSDTQYF	TGTGCCAGCAGCCCCCGACTAGGATCAGATACGCAGTATTTT
TRBJ1-2	-	TRBV7-9	14	-	CASSFGNSNYGYTF	TGTGCCAGCAGCTTCGGGAATAGCAACTATGGCTACACCTTC
TRBJ2-7	-	TRBV6-1	10	-	CASMRAEQYF	TGTGCCAGCATGCGGGCGGAGCAGTACTTC
TRBJ2-1	-	TRBV5-1	12	-	CASSPDSGEQFF	TGCGCCAGCAGCCCGGACTCCGGGGAGCAGTTCTTC
TRBJ2-7	-	TRBV10-1	13	TRBD1	CASSGDRAGEQYF	TGCGCCAGCAGTGGGGACAGGGCGGGCGAGCAGTACTTC
TRBJ1-1	few	TRBV5-6	14	TRBD1	CASSQDRGFGEAFF	TGTGCCAGCAGCCAGGACAGGGGTTTTGGTGAAGCTTTCTTT
TRBJ2-7	-	TRBV7-9	14	-	CASSTGFQLAEQYF	TGTGCCAGCAGCACGGGGTTCCAACTTGCCGAGCAGTACTTC
TRBJ2-1	-	TRBV5-1	13	-	CASSLGLRNEQFF	TGCGCCAGCAGCTTGGGACTCAGAAATGAGCAGTTCTTC